These 17 T cell receptor beta chains originate from one sample sequenced in a study of blood T cell repertoires in COVID-19. Generated by immunoSEQ multiplex PCR, the TCRdb table keeps only in-frame clones and is missing some. Of a few hundred thousand clones in the sample, around four fifths were seen once. The sequencing input was PBMCs or T cells enriched from blood (not recorded which). The origin of the receptors is a man aged 25-45 years with acute COVID-19.

The genes are TRBV12-3 or TRBV12-4 and TRBJ2-3; no definite D call. The CDR3 has 13 amino acids. V was trimmed by 1 base and J by 4 bases, leaving 6 bases between them. As DNA, the CDR3 is TGTGCCAGCAGTTTAGACGGAGCAGATACGCAGTATTTT. Amino acids: CASSLDGADTQYF.

This chain uses TRBV6-1 with TRBJ2-7, with TRBD1 as a possible D gene (6 bases). CDR3 length: 14 amino acids. V shed 3 bases and J shed 7 bases, with 16 bases lying between them. Germline lookup yields CDR1 MNHNS and CDR2 SASEGT. CDR3: CASSDLGATWEQYV. The CDR3 bases are TGTGCCAGCAGTGATCTGGGGGCAACGTGGGAGCAGTACGTC.

The chain employs TRBV5-8 and TRBJ2-7; no clear D. The V gene's germline CDR1 is SGHTS and CDR2 YDEGEE. The CDR3 sequence is 14 residues long. V lost 2 bases to trimming and J lost 5 bases, with 14 bases between them. The CDR3, as DNA: TGTGCCAGCAGCTTACGGTCGGCTAGGAACGAGCAGTACGTC. The encoded protein is CASSLRSARNEQYV.

The genes are TRBV11-3 and TRBJ1-1; 7 nucleotides match TRBD1. Germline V gives CDR1 SGHNT, CDR2 YENEEA. J gave up 5 bases and V 8 bases, and 8 bases lay outside the gene matches. The CDR3 totals 13 residues. CDR3 residues: CASRTTTGTEAFF. CDR3 sequence (DNA): TGTGCCAGCCGAACGACGACAGGGACTGAAGCTTTCTTT.

V usage is TRBV14 and J usage is TRBJ2-2; no definite D call. The germline CDR1 and CDR2 sequences are SGHDN and FVKESK. The CDR3 runs to 16 residues. V lost 3 bases and J lost 6, with 17 bases in between. CDR3: CASSHLSMGHAGELFF. The CDR3 DNA is TGTGCCAGCAGCCACCTATCGATGGGCCACGCCGGGGAGCTGTTTTTT.

The J gene is TRBJ2-5, the V gene TRBV5-1; TRBD1 matches 9 bases. Germline V gives CDR1 SGHRS, CDR2 YFSETQ. This CDR3 has 16 amino acids. J was trimmed by 2 bases and V by 4 bases; bases with no gene match: 9. CDR3 sequence: CASSVSIDRGQETQYF. CDR3 DNA: TGCGCCAGCAGCGTTAGCATCGACAGGGGGCAAGAGACCCAGTACTTC.

A single count supports this clone. V is TRBV3-1 (or the pseudogene TRBV3-2) and J is TRBJ2-3; 9 bases fit TRBD2. With V trimmed by 0 bases and J by 1 base, 5 bases remained unmatched. CDR1 and CDR2 from the germline V gene are LGHDT and YNNKEL (reference sequence). The CDR3 runs to 17 residues. In DNA form, the CDR3 reads TGTGCCAGCAGCCAAGATCGAGCGGGGGGCCGCACAGATACGCAGTATTTT. Translated, it gives CASSQDRAGGRTDTQYF.

The J gene is TRBJ2-5, the V gene TRBV5-4; TRBD1 agrees at 8 bases. CDR1 is SGHNT, CDR2 YYREEE, per germline (reference sequence). The CDR3 runs to 14 residues. With V trimmed by 4 bases and J by 3 bases, 5 bases remained unmatched. The CDR3 nucleotides are TGTGCCAGCAGCCGACAGGGGCTAGAAGAGACCCAGTACTTC. Amino acid sequence: CASSRQGLEETQYF.

V usage is TRBV7-8 and J usage is TRBJ2-4; D perhaps matches TRBD1 (6 bases). This CDR3 spans 15 amino acids. Looked up from germline, CDR1 is SGHVS and CDR2 is FQNEAQ. V lost 4 bases, J lost 6 bases, and 16 bases lay in between. CDR3 loop: CASSWGLGSLNIQYF. CDR3 DNA sequence: TGTGCCAGCAGCTGGGGGCTTGGGTCTTTAAACATTCAGTACTTC.

The rearrangement joins TRBV11-2 to TRBJ2-7; 7 nucleotides match TRBD1. The V gene's germline CDR1 is SGHAT and CDR2 FQNNGV. The V segment lost 5 bases and the J segment 2 bases; nucleotides outside the gene matches: 9. CDR3 size: 15 residues. CDR3 loop: CASSLGQTGTYEQYV. In DNA form, the CDR3 reads TGTGCCAGCAGCCTAGGACAGACAGGGACCTACGAGCAGTACGTC.

In DNA form, the CDR3 reads TGTGCCAGTAGCCCCGGGACAGGGCGATTAAACACTGAAGCTTTCTTT. Translated, it gives CASSPGTGRLNTEAFF. The V call is TRBV19, the J call TRBJ1-1; TRBD1 matches at 9 bases. CDR3 length equals 16 residues. The V gene end was trimmed by 6 bases and the J gene end by 2 bases; junction bases not matched to a gene: 10. Germline V CDR1 and CDR2: LNHDA, SQIVND (reference sequence).

Only one count was recorded for this clone. The chain carries TRBV24-1 and TRBJ2-3; 9 bases map to TRBD1. CDR1 KGHDR and CDR2 SFDVKD come from the germline V gene. With 0 bases clipped from V and 3 bases from J, the junction kept 9 bases outside the gene matches. The CDR3 runs 18 residues. The CDR3 is CATSDLAPGTGKTDTQYF. In DNA form, the CDR3 reads TGTGCCACCAGTGATTTGGCCCCCGGGACAGGGAAAACAGATACGCAGTATTTT.

This clone is a singleton in its sample. The sample has other DNA sequences that encode this CDR3 too. The V call is TRBV27, the J call TRBJ1-1, with a tentative D call TRBD1 (6 bases). Trimming removed 11 bases from V and 0 bases from J, with 13 bases in between. The CDR3 totals 13 residues. The V gene's germline CDR1 is MNHEY and CDR2 SMNVEV (reference sequence). The CDR3, as DNA: TGTGCCTCCAATACAGGGATGAACACTGAAGCTTTCTTT. This encodes CASNTGMNTEAFF.

The genes are TRBV29-1 and TRBJ2-1; possible D gene TRBD1, 5 bases. CDR3 length: 13 residues. Germline CDR1 SQVTM, CDR2 ANQGSEA. V was clipped by 5 bases and J by 5 bases, with 13 bases between them. The CDR3 spells CSVSPGSNNEQFF. The CDR3 coding sequence is TGCAGCGTTTCTCCAGGGTCAAACAATGAGCAGTTCTTC.

This chain joins TRBV30 and TRBJ1-1, with 7 nucleotides matching TRBD1. The CDR3 runs to 14 residues. The germline V gene has CDR1 GTSNPN and CDR2 SVGIG (reference sequence). V lost 0 bases and J lost 11; bases outside the gene matches: 12. The CDR3 sequence is CAWSVRQGDMGAFF. Written as DNA, the CDR3 is TGTGCCTGGAGTGTACGACAGGGCGACATGGGTGCTTTCTTT.

The chain links TRBV11-2 to TRBJ2-5; D may be TRBD1 (6 bases). Germline CDR1 is SGHAT and CDR2 is FQNNGV. V dropped 1 base and J dropped 9 bases, with 21 bases sitting between them. There are 16 residues in the CDR3. CDR3 region: CASSLAGRSPPGAQYF. The CDR3 DNA is TGTGCCAGCAGCTTAGCCGGGCGTAGTCCGCCAGGGGCCCAGTACTTC.

This chain connects TRBV6-5 to TRBJ1-2, with a possible D match to TRBD1 (6 bases). With 0 bases removed from V and 7 bases from J, the gap between germline ends came to 15 bases. This CDR3 spans 15 amino acids. Germline V CDR1 and CDR2: MNHEY, SVGAGI. DNA for the CDR3: TGTGCCAGCAGTTACTCGAGCGGGGGGCTGGTTGGCTACACCTTC. Protein product: CASSYSSGGLVGYTF.